This is a list of T cell receptor beta chains from one sample in a study of OX40 agonist ivuxolimab in advanced cancers. Clones were read by immunoSEQ multiplex PCR, and TCRdb kept only the in-frame ones, dropping some. Among 30,000 to 35,000 clones listed, about 84% were seen once. The sequencing used CD4+ or CD8+ T cells sorted from blood, collected in a trial of the OX40 agonist ivuxolimab. Receptors were obtained from an adult with an advanced solid tumor such as melanoma, head and neck, liver or kidney cancer. CDR3s include the opening cysteine and the closing phenylalanine or tryptophan. The D gene is left open where the match is weak. Clone size is shown for a subset of rows, as once, few, many or a class of expanded clone.

len,d_gene,abundance,j_gene,v_gene,CDR3nt,CDR3aa
19,TRBD2,NA,TRBJ2-5,TRBV28,TGTGCCAGCAGCGCCTGGGAGACTAGCGGACCGGCGGGTGTAGAGACCCAGTACTTC,CASSAWETSGPAGVETQYF
14,NA,NA,TRBJ2-1,TRBV27,TGTGCCAGCAGCGGGGGCCCCTCCTACAATGAGCAGTTCTTC,CASSGGPSYNEQFF
13,NA,NA,TRBJ1-1,TRBV7-9,TGTGCCAGCAGCTTAGGACCAAACGAGGGGGCTTTCTTT,CASSLGPNEGAFF
13,TRBD1,NA,TRBJ2-2,TRBV5-1,TGCGCCAGCAGCTCGGACAGGACCGGGGAGCTGTTTTTT,CASSSDRTGELFF
15,TRBD1,NA,TRBJ2-4,TRBV28,TGTGCCAGCAGTTTGGGACAGCTAGCCAAAAACATTCAGTACTTC,CASSLGQLAKNIQYF
15,TRBD2,NA,TRBJ2-3,TRBV7-8,TGTGCCAGCAGCTTAGAAGCGGGAGGCACAGATACGCAGTATTTT,CASSLEAGGTDTQYF
14,NA,NA,TRBJ1-4,TRBV6-1,TGTGCCAGCAGTGAACAGGGAGGGAGTGAAAAACTGTTTTTT,CASSEQGGSEKLFF
13,NA,NA,TRBJ2-4,TRBV6-1,TGTGCCAGCAGGGTATTAGCCAAAAACATTCAGTACTTC,CASRVLAKNIQYF
19,NA,NA,TRBJ2-3,TRBV12-2,TGTGCAAGTCGCTTAGCGTCCAGGGGGCTAGCGGGTAGCACAGATACGCAGTATTTT,CASRLASRGLAGSTDTQYF
15,TRBD1,NA,TRBJ1-5,TRBV4-1,TGCGCCAGCAGCCAAGCGGGACAGCTAAATCAGCCCCAGCATTTT,CASSQAGQLNQPQHF
14,TRBD1,NA,TRBJ2-2,TRBV29-1,TGCAGCGTTCCCGGGACAGATAATACCGGGGAGCTGTTTTTT,CSVPGTDNTGELFF
15,NA,NA,TRBJ2-7,TRBV2,TGTGCCAGCAGTGAAGGCGTCAGGGGCTCCTACGAGCAGTACTTC,CASSEGVRGSYEQYF
15,TRBD2,NA,TRBJ2-1,TRBV5-4,TGTGCCAGCACCTATGGCGGGGGTTCCTACAATGAGCAGTTCTTC,CASTYGGGSYNEQFF
13,NA,NA,TRBJ2-7,TRBV6-1,TGTGCCAGCGGTCAGCTGGGCTCCTACGAGCAGTACTTC,CASGQLGSYEQYF
13,TRBD1,NA,TRBJ2-7,TRBV5-1,TGCGCCAGCAGCTGGACAGGTCCGGACGAGCAGTACTTC,CASSWTGPDEQYF
18,TRBD2,NA,TRBJ2-1,TRBV4-2,TGTGCCAGCAGCCAAGACCAGGGAGGGATGACACCCTACAATGAGCAGTTCTTC,CASSQDQGGMTPYNEQFF
13,NA,NA,TRBJ2-7,TRBV28,TGTGCCAGCAGTTTCGGGGGTTACTACGAGCAGTACTTC,CASSFGGYYEQYF
15,NA,NA,TRBJ2-1,TRBV9,TGTGCCAGCAGCGGAGGATCAGCCGCCGACAATGAGCAGTTCTTC,CASSGGSAADNEQFF
16,TRBD1,NA,TRBJ2-7,TRBV7-9,TGTGCCAGCAGCGCATACAGGGGACGTGGCCCCTACGAGCAGTACTTC,CASSAYRGRGPYEQYF
17,TRBD2,once,TRBJ2-1,TRBV4-1,TGCGCCAGCAGCCAAGATGGAGCGGGAGGGGCGGGAAATGAGCAGTTCTTC,CASSQDGAGGAGNEQFF
15,TRBD2,NA,TRBJ2-1,TRBV9,TGTGCCAGCAGCACCACTAGCGGGAGGAAGAATGAGCAGTTCTTC,CASSTTSGRKNEQFF
16,TRBD2,NA,TRBJ2-3,TRBV4-1,TGCGCCAGCAGCAGTGGGACTAGCGAAGAGAGAGATACGCAGTATTTT,CASSSGTSEERDTQYF
9,NA,NA,TRBJ1-1,TRBV7-2,TGTGCCAGCAGCTTATACGCTTTCTTT,CASSLYAFF
14,NA,NA,TRBJ1-1,TRBV6-4,TGTGCCAGCAGTGAGGGGCAGGGGATCACTGAAGCTTTCTTT,CASSEGQGITEAFF
15,NA,NA,TRBJ1-3,TRBV11-2,TGTGCCAGCAGCCCCGGTGGAGTTTCGGGAAACACCATATATTTT,CASSPGGVSGNTIYF
18,NA,NA,TRBJ1-5,TRBV19,TGTGCCAGTAGTAGGCCCCCCAGGGAGGGGAATAGCAATCAGCCCCAGCATTTT,CASSRPPREGNSNQPQHF
14,TRBD1,NA,TRBJ2-7,TRBV7-9,TGTGCCAGCAGCCCTCAGGACAGGGAGTACGAGCAGTACTTC,CASSPQDREYEQYF
16,NA,NA,TRBJ2-7,TRBV4-1,TGCGCCAGCAGCCCCAGGAGGGGGACCTACTCCTACGAGCAGTACTTC,CASSPRRGTYSYEQYF
13,NA,NA,TRBJ2-6,TRBV28,TGTGCCACCAGGGTCCCTGGGGCCAACGTCCTGACTTTC,CATRVPGANVLTF
18,TRBD2,NA,TRBJ2-2,TRBV27,TGTGCCAGCAGTCTTCGGACTAGCGGGGGGATAACCACCGGGGAGCTGTTTTTT,CASSLRTSGGITTGELFF
17,TRBD2,NA,TRBJ2-5,TRBV2,TGTGCCAGCAGGGGGACTAGCGGGAGGGCGTACCAAGAGACCCAGTACTTC,CASRGTSGRAYQETQYF
12,NA,NA,TRBJ2-7,TRBV28,TGTGCCAGCAGAACAGCCTCCTACGAGCAGTACTTC,CASRTASYEQYF
13,NA,NA,TRBJ1-2,TRBV6-5,TGTGCCAGCAGTTTGTCACAGGGAAGAAACTACACCTTC,CASSLSQGRNYTF
16,TRBD1,NA,TRBJ1-2,TRBV5-6,TGTGCCAGCAGCACGGACAGGGTTAAGTCGAACTATGGCTACACCTTC,CASSTDRVKSNYGYTF
14,NA,NA,TRBJ1-1,TRBV6-5,TGTGCCAGCAGTTACGGGACACCCAACACTGAAGCTTTCTTT,CASSYGTPNTEAFF
14,TRBD2,once,TRBJ2-7,TRBV4-1,TGCGCCAGCAGTCGGACTAGCGGGAGCTACGAGCAGTACTTC,CASSRTSGSYEQYF
14,NA,NA,TRBJ2-3,TRBV5-4,TGTGCCAGCAGCTCGCTAGGGGTAAAAGATACGCAGTATTTT,CASSSLGVKDTQYF
14,NA,NA,TRBJ2-3,TRBV4-2,TGTGCCAGCAGCCAAGTCCCCGGCACAGATACGCAGTATTTT,CASSQVPGTDTQYF
16,NA,NA,TRBJ1-3,TRBV9,TGTGCCAGCAGCGTAGGGGTAATAGGGGCTGGAAACACCATATATTTT,CASSVGVIGAGNTIYF
15,NA,NA,TRBJ2-2,TRBV14,TGTGCCAGCAGCCCGCGGGGAGTCTGGATGGGGGAGCTGTTTTTT,CASSPRGVWMGELFF
14,TRBD1,NA,TRBJ2-7,TRBV28,TGTGCCAGCAGCTTGGGACAGGGACCCTACGAGCAGTACTTC,CASSLGQGPYEQYF
15,NA,NA,TRBJ2-2,TRBV6-4,TGTGCCAGCAGTGACTCGAACACGAACACCGGGGAGCTGTTTTTT,CASSDSNTNTGELFF
16,NA,NA,TRBJ1-1,TRBV10-2,TGCGCCAGCAGTGAGTCGACAACGGGAGGGAACACTGAAGCTTTCTTT,CASSESTTGGNTEAFF
13,NA,NA,TRBJ2-5,TRBV2,TGTGCCAGCAGTGAAGGCGGTCAAGAGACCCAGTACTTC,CASSEGGQETQYF
13,NA,NA,TRBJ2-7,TRBV4-3,TGCGCCAGCAGCCAAGATCAGAGCTACGAGCAGTACTTC,CASSQDQSYEQYF
15,TRBD1,NA,TRBJ1-4,TRBV9,TGTGCCAGCAGCGGAGGACAGGGGGCTGAAGAAAAACTGTTTTTT,CASSGGQGAEEKLFF
15,NA,NA,TRBJ1-2,TRBV9,TGTGCCAGCAGCATAGGACGGGCTGGCGGCTATGGCTACACCTTC,CASSIGRAGGYGYTF
13,NA,NA,TRBJ2-2,TRBV27,TGTGCCAGCAGTTTCCGTGGGACCGGGGAGCTGTTTTTT,CASSFRGTGELFF
13,NA,NA,TRBJ1-2,TRBV28,TGTGCCAGCTACCATACAGGGTACTATGGCTACACCTTC,CASYHTGYYGYTF
13,NA,once,TRBJ1-5,TRBV5-1,TGCGCCAGCAGCGTGTCGGGGACTCAGCCCCAGCATTTT,CASSVSGTQPQHF
14,NA,NA,TRBJ1-4,TRBV7-9,TGTGCCAGCAGCTCCGTTACAGGGAGCGTAAAACTGTTTTTT,CASSSVTGSVKLFF
15,NA,NA,TRBJ2-5,TRBV9,TGTGCCAGCAGCGTAGGACAGGAGGGAGAAGAGACCCAGTACTTC,CASSVGQEGEETQYF
12,NA,NA,TRBJ2-5,TRBV6-1,TGTGCCAGCAGTTGGACGGCAGAGACCCAGTACTTC,CASSWTAETQYF
15,TRBD2,NA,TRBJ2-1,TRBV9,TGTGCCAGCAACGTAGGCGGACTAGCGGGTGATGAGCAGTTCTTC,CASNVGGLAGDEQFF
13,NA,NA,TRBJ1-2,TRBV14,TGTGCCAGTAAACATACGGAGATTCCGGGCTACACCTTC,CASKHTEIPGYTF
16,TRBD2,NA,TRBJ2-5,TRBV27,TGTGCCAGCAGTCCAAAACTAGCGGGAGGTCTAGAGACCCAGTACTTC,CASSPKLAGGLETQYF